Below, 6 T cell receptor beta chains from the same sample are listed, as sequenced in a study of CD8 T cells in Susac syndrome. RNA was extracted with the RNeasy kit, and a quantity of 0.5 to 1 ug was reverse transcribed using random hexamers. From the immunoSEQ multiplex PCR reads, TCRdb called clonotypes with MiXCR, one entry per CDR3 protein. The table has some 120,000 distinct CDR3 sequences, around 94% seen once; the top ten hold more than 0.075%. The sample comprised CD4+ T cells from PBMCs. These TCRs come from a human donor in good health.

This clonotype is a singleton in its sample. The chain couples TRBV20-1 to TRBJ1-2; 7 bases fit TRBD1. V was clipped by 6 bases and J by 13 bases; unmatched bases: 8. Germline CDR1 reads DFQATT; CDR2 reads SNEGSKA (reference sequence). This CDR3 comprises 10 residues. CDR3 sequence (DNA): TGCAGTGCAAGCGACAGGGCGGCCACCTTC. Amino acid sequence: CSASDRAATF.

This chain uses TRBV2 with TRBJ1-5; tentative D call: TRBD1 (5 bases). There are 14 residues in the CDR3. CDR1 is SNHLY and CDR2 is FYNNEI in the germline V gene. V lost 3 bases and J lost 5, with 11 bases in between. The CDR3: CASSDRVGDQPQHF. CDR3 DNA sequence: TGTGCCAGCAGTGACAGGGTTGGTGATCAGCCCCAGCATTTT.

The chain has TRBV19 and TRBJ1-5, with a possible D match to TRBD1 (6 bases). The germline gives CDR1 LNHDA, CDR2 SQIVND (reference sequence). This CDR3 spans 13 amino acids. Trimming took off 4 bases at V and 7 bases at J, with 11 bases between the two ends. CDR3 sequence reads: CASSKEGGQPQHF. Here the CDR3 DNA reads TGTGCCAGTAGTAAGGAGGGGGGCCAGCCCCAGCATTTT. The full variable domain, completed using reference TRBV19 and TRBJ1-5, is DGGITQSPKYLFRKEGQNVTLSCEQNLNHDAMYWYRQDPGQGLRLIYYSQIVNDFQKGDIAEGYSVSREKKESFPLTVTSAQKNPTAFYLCASSKEGGQPQHFGDGTRLSIL.

The CDR3 DNA is TGCAGTGCCAAGGGGCGGACAGGGGCCAACGAGCAGTACTTC. It translates to CSAKGRTGANEQYF. J is TRBJ2-7 and V is TRBV20-1; 9 bases line up with TRBD1. V gave up 6 bases and J gave up 5 bases; unmatched junction bases: 11. Germline CDR1 reads DFQATT; CDR2 reads SNEGSKA (reference sequence). The CDR3 has 14 amino acids.

The chain has TRBV5-1 and TRBJ2-5; 9 positions match TRBD1. The CDR3 extends over 15 amino acids. V lost 4 bases, J lost 5 bases, and 9 bases stayed unmatched. Germline CDR1 is SGHRS and CDR2 is YFSETQ. DNA for the CDR3: TGCGCCAGCAGCCAGGACAGGGGAGGGAGGGAGACCCAGTACTTC. Protein sequence: CASSQDRGGRETQYF. Filled out from reference TRBV5-1 and TRBJ2-5, the complete variable domain reads KAGVTQTPRYLIKTRGQQVTLSCSPISGHRSVSWYQQTPGQGLQFLFEYFSETQRNKGNFPGRFSGRQFSNSRSEMNVSTLELGDSALYLCASSQDRGGRETQYFGPGTRLLVL.

The CDR3 spells CASSLGGTAYEQYF. CDR3 bases: TGTGCCAGCAGCCTGGGAGGGACAGCCTACGAGCAGTACTTC. The chain recombines TRBV7-9 with TRBJ2-7; D is perhaps TRBD1 or TRBD2 (7 bases each). V lost 5 bases and J 2 bases, leaving 13 bases between the germline ends. The CDR3 length is 14 residues. The germline gives CDR1 SEHNR, CDR2 FQNEAQ (reference sequence).